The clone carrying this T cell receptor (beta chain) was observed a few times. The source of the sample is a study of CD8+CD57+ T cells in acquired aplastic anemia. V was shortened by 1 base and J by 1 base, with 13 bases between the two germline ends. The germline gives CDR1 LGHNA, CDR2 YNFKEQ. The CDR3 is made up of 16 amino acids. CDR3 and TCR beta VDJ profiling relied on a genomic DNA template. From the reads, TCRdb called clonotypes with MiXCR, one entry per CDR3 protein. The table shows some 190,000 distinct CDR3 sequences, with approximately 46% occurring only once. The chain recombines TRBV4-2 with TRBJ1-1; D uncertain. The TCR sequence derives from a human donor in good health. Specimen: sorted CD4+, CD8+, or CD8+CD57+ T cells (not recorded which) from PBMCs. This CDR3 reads CASSQVKGGRNTEAFF. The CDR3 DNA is TGTGCCAGCAGCCAAGTTAAAGGCGGAAGGAACACTGAAGCTTTCTTT.